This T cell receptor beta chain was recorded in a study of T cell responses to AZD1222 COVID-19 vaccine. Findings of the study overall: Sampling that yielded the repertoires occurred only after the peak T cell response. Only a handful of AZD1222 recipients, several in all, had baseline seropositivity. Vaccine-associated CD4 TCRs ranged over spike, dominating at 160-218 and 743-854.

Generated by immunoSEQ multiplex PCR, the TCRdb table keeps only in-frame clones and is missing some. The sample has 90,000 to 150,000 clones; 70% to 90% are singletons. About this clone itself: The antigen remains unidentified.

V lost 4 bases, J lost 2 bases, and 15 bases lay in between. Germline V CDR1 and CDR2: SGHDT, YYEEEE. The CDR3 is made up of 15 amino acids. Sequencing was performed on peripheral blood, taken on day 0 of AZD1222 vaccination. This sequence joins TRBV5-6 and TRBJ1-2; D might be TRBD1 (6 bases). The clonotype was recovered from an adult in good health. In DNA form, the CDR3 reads TGTGCCAGCAGCCTGACCCACAGGGTGAACTATGGCTACACCTTC. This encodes CASSLTHRVNYGYTF.